The clone carrying this T cell receptor beta chain was seen many times. What it binds is not known. The data were taken from a study of T cells after yellow fever vaccination. Study in general: Researchers used SMART-Seq v4 Ultra Low Input to prepare fractions that had low cell numbers. Study-level results: Across the CD4 and CD8 compartments, a small share of clonotypes was present in both.

By 5'RACE template switching, TCR cDNA was produced, with a universal primer site and UMIs added in the process. TCRdb used MiXCR to reprocess the 5' RACE reads, holding one entry per CDR3 protein. The sample lists roughly 350,000 distinct CDR3 sequences, over 3.5% occurring once. This sequence was found in a man aged 18 to 30 who received the YFV17D yellow fever vaccine. The starting material was PBMCs, obtained 5 days after the yellow fever booster vaccination.

CDR3 DNA: TGCGCCAGCAGCCAATTAAAGGGTCGCACTGAAGCTTTCTTT. This encodes CASSQLKGRTEAFF. The V call is TRBV4-3, the J call TRBJ1-1; D remains ambiguous. From germline, CDR1 is LGHNA and CDR2 YSLEER. Trimming took 2 bases from V and 4 from J, leaving 11 bases between them. The CDR3 has 14 residues.